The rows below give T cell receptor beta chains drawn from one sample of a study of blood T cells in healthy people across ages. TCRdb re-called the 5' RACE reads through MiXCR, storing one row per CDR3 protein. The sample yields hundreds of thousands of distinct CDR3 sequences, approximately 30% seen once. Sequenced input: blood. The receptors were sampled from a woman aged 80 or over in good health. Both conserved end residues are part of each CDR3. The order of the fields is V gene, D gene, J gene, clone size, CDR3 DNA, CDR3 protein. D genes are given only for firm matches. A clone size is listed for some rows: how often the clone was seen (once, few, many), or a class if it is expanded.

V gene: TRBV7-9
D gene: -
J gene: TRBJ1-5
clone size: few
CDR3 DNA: TGTGCCAGCAGCTTAGAATTAGCAGGGAAGAGGCAGCCCCAGCATTTT
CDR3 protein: CASSLELAGKRQPQHF

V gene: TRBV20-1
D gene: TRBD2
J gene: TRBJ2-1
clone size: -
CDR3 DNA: TGCAGTGCTAGGGAACTAGCGGGGGGTCCCAATGAGCAGTTCTTC
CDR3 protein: CSARELAGGPNEQFF

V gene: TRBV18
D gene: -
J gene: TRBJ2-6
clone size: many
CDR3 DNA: TGTGCCAGCTCACCAATCCAGGGTCTGAGCTCTGGGGCCAACGTCCTGACTTTC
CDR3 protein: CASSPIQGLSSGANVLTF

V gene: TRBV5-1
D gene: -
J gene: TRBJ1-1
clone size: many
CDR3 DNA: TGCGCCAGCAGCTTGGTTCTTGGGAACACTGAAGCTTTCTTT
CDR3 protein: CASSLVLGNTEAFF

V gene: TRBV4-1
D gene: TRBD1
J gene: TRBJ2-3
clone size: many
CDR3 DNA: TGCGCCAGCAGCCACCGGGACAGTAACACAGATACGCAGTATTTT
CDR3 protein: CASSHRDSNTDTQYF

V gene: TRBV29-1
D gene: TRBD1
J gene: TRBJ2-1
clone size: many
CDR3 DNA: TGCAGCGGGCTAGGGACAGGGTCGGTCAATGAGCAGTTCTTC
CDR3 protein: CSGLGTGSVNEQFF

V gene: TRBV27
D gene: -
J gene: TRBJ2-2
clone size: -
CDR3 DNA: TGTGCCAGCAGTTATTACTATGGGGACACCGGGGAGCTGTTTTTT
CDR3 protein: CASSYYYGDTGELFF

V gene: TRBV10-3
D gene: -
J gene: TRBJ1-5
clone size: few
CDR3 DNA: TGTGCCATCAGTGAGGGCTCCCAGGGAAATCAGCCCCAGCATTTT
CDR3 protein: CAISEGSQGNQPQHF

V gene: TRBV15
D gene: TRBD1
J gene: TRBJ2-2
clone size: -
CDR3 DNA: TGTGCCACCAGCAGAGTAGGGACAGGGATGTCGCAGGGCACCGGGGAGCTGTTTTTT
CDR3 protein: CATSRVGTGMSQGTGELFF

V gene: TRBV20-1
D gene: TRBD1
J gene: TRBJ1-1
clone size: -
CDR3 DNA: TGCAGTGCTGTGAACCCCGGGACAGTGAACACTGAAGCTTTCTTT
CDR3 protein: CSAVNPGTVNTEAFF

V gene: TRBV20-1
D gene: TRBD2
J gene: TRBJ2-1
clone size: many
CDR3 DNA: TGCAGTGCTAGTAAGGGACTAGCCTCCTACAATGAGCAGTTCTTC
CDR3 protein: CSASKGLASYNEQFF

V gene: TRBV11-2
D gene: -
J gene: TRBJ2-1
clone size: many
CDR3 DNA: TGTGCCAGCAGCTTAGGCGGGACAGTAAATGAGCAGTTCTTC
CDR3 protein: CASSLGGTVNEQFF

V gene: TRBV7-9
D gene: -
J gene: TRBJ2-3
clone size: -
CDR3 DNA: TGTGCCAGCAGCTTAGGTGGGGGACCCGATACGAAGTATTTT
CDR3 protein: CASSLGGGPDTKYF

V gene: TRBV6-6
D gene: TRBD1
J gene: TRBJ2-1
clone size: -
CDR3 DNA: TGTGCCAGCAGTTATCCACTAATGACAGGGGGCGGCGATGAGCAGTTCTTC
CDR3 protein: CASSYPLMTGGGDEQFF